One sample yielded the 24 T cell receptor beta chains listed below, sequenced in a study of shared T cell receptors in the human thymus. Assay used: immunoSEQ multiplex PCR; TCRdb lists only in-frame clones, some missing. The data contain some 720,000 clones, 85% to 90% of them seen just once; the ten biggest clones take up approximately 0.01%. In addition, the sample was reused for a study of human thymus T cells.

Sequencing was done on a sample of thymocytes. These receptor sequences come from a boy in the first two years of life with a congenital heart defect.

The CDR3 nucleotides are TGTGCCTGGAGTGAAGCGCAGGGATTCTATGGCTACACCTTC. It yields the protein CAWSEAQGFYGYTF. This rearrangement joins TRBV30 to TRBJ1-2; a possible D gene is TRBD1 (5 bases). The CDR3 spans 14 residues. V gave up 1 base and J gave up 4 bases, with 13 bases separating them. The germline CDR1 and CDR2 sequences are GTSNPN and SVGIG (reference sequence).

The chain has TRBV28 and TRBJ2-7; tentative D call: TRBD2 (6 bases). The germline V and J ends were trimmed by 5 bases and 2 bases, with 13 bases remaining between them. The germline gives CDR1 MDHEN, CDR2 SYDVKM. CDR3 length: 14 residues. CDR3 loop: CASSGPTGAYEQYF. CDR3 sequence (DNA): TGTGCCAGCAGTGGCCCTACGGGGGCCTACGAGCAGTACTTC.

The chain links TRBV28 to TRBJ2-1, with TRBD2 identical over 12 bases. The CDR3 consists of 18 residues. Germline assignment: CDR1 MDHEN and CDR2 SYDVKM. With 0 bases clipped from V and 6 bases from J, the junction kept 9 bases outside the gene matches. Written as DNA, the CDR3 is TGTGCCAGCAGTTTATGGCTAGCGGGAGGGCCAATGAGCAATGAGCAGTTCTTC. It codes for CASSLWLAGGPMSNEQFF.

V gene TRBV4-1 combines with J gene TRBJ2-5, with 8 bases that match TRBD2. The J call is uncertain, as TRBJ2-7 better fits the DNA end. CDR1 is MGHRA and CDR2 is YSYEKL in the germline V gene. The CDR3 has 18 amino acids. The CDR3 loop reads CASSQVRWVPGLAYEQYF. CDR3 in DNA: TGCGCCAGCAGCCAAGTCCGCTGGGTTCCGGGACTAGCCTACGAGCAGTACTTC.

This chain uses TRBV11-3 with TRBJ2-4; D remains ambiguous. Germline V gene sequence: CDR1 SGHNT, CDR2 YENEEA. Trimming removed 1 base at V and 10 bases at J, with 11 bases between. This CDR3 is 13 amino acids long. CDR3 DNA sequence: TGTGCCAGCAGCTTAGGACTCACGGAGATTCAGTACTTC. Translation: CASSLGLTEIQYF.

The V call is TRBV6-5, the J call TRBJ2-1, with 7 bases matching TRBD2. J was trimmed by 4 bases and V by 0 bases; bases with no gene match: 6. The germline V gene encodes CDR1 MNHEY and CDR2 SVGAGI. The CDR3 spans 16 residues. Here the CDR3 reads CASSYSTPSGYNEQFF. The CDR3 DNA follows: TGTGCCAGCAGTTACTCGACGCCTAGCGGTTACAATGAGCAGTTCTTC.

The chain couples TRBV29-1 to TRBJ2-2; 9 nucleotides agree with TRBD2. The CDR3 is 15 residues long. After removal of 2 bases from V and 3 bases from J, the junction contained 4 bases not matched to a gene. Germline V CDR1 and CDR2: SQVTM, ANQGSEA. Here the CDR3 DNA reads TGCAGCGTTGAAAGGGGCGGGAGGGACACCGGGGAGCTGTTTTTT. Translated: CSVERGGRDTGELFF.

The chain joins TRBV7-2 to TRBJ1-2; D is uncertain. V was clipped by 0 bases and J by 6 bases, with 8 bases between them. Germline V gene lookup returns CDR1 SGHTA and CDR2 FQGNSA. The CDR3 totals 13 residues. The CDR3 DNA sequence: TGTGCCAGCAGCTTAGCGCGATTCCATGGCTACACCTTC. It codes for CASSLARFHGYTF.

This chain uses TRBV7-6 with TRBJ2-1, with D possibly matching TRBD1 (5 bases). Germline V gene sequence: CDR1 SGHVS, CDR2 FNYEAQ. This CDR3 is 17 amino acids long. The germline V and J ends were trimmed by 3 bases and 3 bases, with 18 bases remaining between them. Here the CDR3 reads CASSLFGQGYSYNEQFF. CDR3 in DNA: TGTGCCAGCAGCTTGTTTGGGCAGGGCTATAGCTACAATGAGCAGTTCTTC.

The genes are TRBV6-5 and TRBJ2-1, with D hard to call. CDR1 is MNHEY, CDR2 SVGAGI, per germline. The CDR3 extends over 14 amino acids. V gave up 2 bases and J gave up 6 bases, with 11 bases separating them. CDR3 nucleotides: TGTGCCAGCAGTTACGGCTACTATGGCAATGAGCAGTTCTTC. It is translated as CASSYGYYGNEQFF.

The chain combines TRBV27 with TRBJ1-6; no clear D. The germline CDR1 and CDR2 sequences are MNHEY and SMNVEV (reference sequence). V lost 5 bases, J lost 6 bases, and 11 bases lay in between. The CDR3 covers 14 residues. The DNA for the CDR3 is TGTGCCAGCAGTCCGACTCGACCTAATTCACCCCTCCACTTT. This translates into CASSPTRPNSPLHF.

The chain joins TRBV27 to TRBJ2-3, with 11 bases matching TRBD1. This CDR3 region has 16 residues. Germline V gene sequence: CDR1 MNHEY, CDR2 SMNVEV (reference sequence). V was pared by 2 bases and J by 0 bases, with 1 base of the junction left unmatched. The CDR3 protein is CASSLRDRGSTDTQYF. CDR3 bases: TGTGCCAGCAGTTTACGGGACAGGGGGAGCACAGATACGCAGTATTTT.

The rearrangement joins TRBV27 to TRBJ2-3; 10 bases agree with TRBD2. Trimming at V came to 0 bases and at J to 4 bases, leaving 4 bases not matched to a gene. Germline assignment: CDR1 MNHEY and CDR2 SMNVEV (reference sequence). This CDR3 is built from 16 residues. CDR3 sequence (DNA): TGTGCCAGCAGTTTATCTCAGCGGGAGGGCCCAGATACGCAGTATTTT. Its translation is CASSLSQREGPDTQYF.

The chain has TRBV4-3 and TRBJ2-7, with D perhaps matching TRBD1 (5 bases). The CDR3 length is 14 residues. Trimming shortened V by 2 bases and J by 2 bases, and 10 bases separated the two germline ends. Germline assignment: CDR1 LGHNA and CDR2 YSLEER. This CDR3 is CASSQSDRAYEQYF. The CDR3 DNA is TGCGCCAGCAGCCAATCTGACAGAGCCTACGAGCAGTACTTC.

The rearrangement joins TRBV30 to TRBJ2-1; the match to TRBD2 covers 7 bases. Germline assignment: CDR1 GTSNPN and CDR2 SVGIG (reference sequence). The CDR3 length is 15 residues. J was trimmed by 8 bases and V by 0 bases; bases with no gene match: 10. In DNA form, the CDR3 reads TGTGCCTGGAGTGTATCCAGCGGGAAAGTGCATGAGCAGTTCTTC. Translation: CAWSVSSGKVHEQFF.

This chain connects TRBV29-1 to TRBJ1-1, with TRBD1 identical over 7 bases. From germline, CDR1 is SQVTM and CDR2 ANQGSEA. This CDR3 is 9 amino acids long. Unmatched junction bases numbered 2, after V lost 8 bases and J lost 8 bases. The CDR3, as DNA: TGCAGCTCGGGACAGGAAGCTTTCTTT. As protein: CSSGQEAFF. Looking up the rest from reference TRBV29-1 and TRBJ1-1 gives the full variable domain: SAVISQKPSRDICQRGTSLTIQCQVDSQVTMMFWYRQQPGQSLTLIATANQGSEATYESGFVIDKFPISRPNLTFSTLTVSNMSPEDSSIYLCSSGQEAFFGQGTRLTVV.

A word on this clone: At one of its ends the junction is not consistent with the germline gene, which may arise from a read error. V gene TRBV20-1 combines with J gene TRBJ2-7; 9 bases match TRBD2. Germline values: CDR1 DFQATT, CDR2 SNEGSKA (reference sequence). This CDR3 contains 11 residues. The CDR3 DNA is TGCAGTGCTAGAGATGACCTAGCGGGGTCCTTC. It is translated as CSARDDLAGSF.

The chain links TRBV28 to TRBJ2-7; unclear D gene. Trimming pared 3 bases from V and 4 bases from J, leaving 4 bases between. Germline-derived CDR1 and CDR2 are MDHEN and SYDVKM. CDR3 length: 11 amino acids. CDR3 residues: CASSFVYEQYF. Here the CDR3 DNA reads TGTGCCAGCAGTTTCGTTTACGAGCAGTACTTC. The whole variable domain, filled in from reference TRBV28 and TRBJ2-7, reads DVKVTQSSRYLVKRTGEKVFLECVQDMDHENMFWYRQDPGLGLRLIYFSYDVKMKEKGDIPEGYSVSREKKERFSLILESASTNQTSMYLCASSFVYEQYFGPGTRLTVT.

The chain combines TRBV6-4 with TRBJ2-1; a weak D match, TRBD1 (5 bases). The CDR3 contains 17 residues. V dropped 0 bases and J dropped 4 bases, with 16 bases sitting between them. The germline gives CDR1 MRHNA, CDR2 SNTAGT. CDR3 protein: CASSDSNSDRPYNEQFF. The CDR3 DNA reads TGTGCCAGCAGTGACTCGAACAGTGACAGACCATACAATGAGCAGTTCTTC.

V is TRBV4-1 and J is TRBJ1-5; possibly TRBD1 for D (5 bases). Per the germline V gene, CDR1 is MGHRA and CDR2 is YSYEKL. Deletions cut 1 base from V and 0 bases from J, with 19 bases between. The CDR3 is 19 amino acids. CDR3 loop: CASSQGGGTEPYSNQPQHF. In nucleotides, the CDR3 is TGCGCCAGCAGCCAAGGAGGAGGGACGGAACCCTATAGCAATCAGCCCCAGCATTTT.

The chain joins TRBV5-5 to TRBJ2-5, with TRBD1 matching 9 bases. Germline CDR1 is SGHKS and CDR2 is YYEKEE (reference sequence). The CDR3 totals 14 residues. V lost 4 bases and J lost 3; bases outside the gene matches: 4. CDR3 amino acids: CASSARTGEETQYF. The CDR3 nucleotides are TGTGCCAGCAGCGCAAGGACAGGGGAAGAGACCCAGTACTTC.

This clone was picked up one time. CDR3 residues: CASSLGQGGNTDTQYF. Here the CDR3 DNA reads TGCGCCAGCAGCTTGGGACAGGGGGGTAACACAGATACGCAGTATTTT. The chain recombines TRBV5-1 with TRBJ2-3; 9 positions agree with TRBD1. The CDR3 is 16 residues long. Germline values: CDR1 SGHRS, CDR2 YFSETQ. Unmatched junction bases numbered 4, after V lost 0 bases and J lost 2 bases.

This chain connects TRBV27 to TRBJ1-5; 7 bases are shared with TRBD1. V shed 0 bases and J 3 bases; nucleotides not matched to a gene: 2. Germline V gene sequence: CDR1 MNHEY, CDR2 SMNVEV (reference sequence). The CDR3 length is 15 residues. CDR3 nucleotide sequence: TGTGCCAGCAGTTTATCGACAGGGCCCAATCAGCCCCAGCATTTT. The encoded protein is CASSLSTGPNQPQHF.

The chain uses TRBV27 and TRBJ1-5; D possibly corresponds to TRBD1 (5 bases). V was clipped by 2 bases and J by 0 bases, with 14 bases between them. Germline V CDR1 and CDR2: MNHEY, SMNVEV (reference sequence). The CDR3 totals 17 residues. The CDR3 here is CASSLRGQTLSNQPQHF. The CDR3 coding sequence is TGTGCCAGCAGTTTAAGGGGTCAGACCCTTAGCAATCAGCCCCAGCATTTT.